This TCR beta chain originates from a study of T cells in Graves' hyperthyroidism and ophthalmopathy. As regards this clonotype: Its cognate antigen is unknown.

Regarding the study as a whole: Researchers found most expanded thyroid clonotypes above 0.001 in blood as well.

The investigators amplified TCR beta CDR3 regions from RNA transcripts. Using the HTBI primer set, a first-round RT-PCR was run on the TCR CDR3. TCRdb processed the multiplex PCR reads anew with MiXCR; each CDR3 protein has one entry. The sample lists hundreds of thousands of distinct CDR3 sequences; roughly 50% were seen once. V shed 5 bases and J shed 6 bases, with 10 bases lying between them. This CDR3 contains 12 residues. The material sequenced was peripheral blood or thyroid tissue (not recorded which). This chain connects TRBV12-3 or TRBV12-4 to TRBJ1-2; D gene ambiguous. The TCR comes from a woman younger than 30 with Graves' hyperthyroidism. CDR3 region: CASSDNSNGYTF. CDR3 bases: TGTGCCAGCAGTGATAACTCGAATGGCTACACCTTC.